The rows below give T cell receptor beta chains drawn from one sample of a study of blood T cell repertoires in COVID-19. Clones were read by immunoSEQ multiplex PCR, and TCRdb kept only the in-frame ones, dropping some. The table shows approximately 500,000 clones, with nearly 90% occurring only once. Sequenced: peripheral blood. All receptors derive from a man in his late teens or twenties with COVID-19, enrolled during active disease. CDR3s include the opening cysteine and the closing phenylalanine or tryptophan. The D gene is left open where the match is weak. For some rows the clone size is stated as once, few or many, or as a class when expanded; others skip it.

size	length	D	V	J	DNA	CDR3
few	13	.	TRBV19	TRBJ1-1	TGTGCCAGTAGTAAGGGGGAACGCACTGAAGCTTTCTTT	CASSKGERTEAFF
.	18	.	TRBV18	TRBJ2-4	TGTGCCAGCCCGACGCCGCCCCCCCAGGCCCTGGCCAAAAACATTCAGTACTTC	CASPTPPPQALAKNIQYF
.	14	TRBD1	TRBV2	TRBJ1-5	TGTGCCAGCAACACGGAACAGGGGGCTCAGCCCCAGCATTTT	CASNTEQGAQPQHF
.	16	TRBD1	TRBV13	TRBJ1-1	TGTGCCAGCAGCTTAGGGACAGGGCGAATGAACACTGAAGCTTTCTTT	CASSLGTGRMNTEAFF
.	15	.	TRBV9	TRBJ1-4	TGTGCCAGCAGCGCGCAGGCAGCAGTTAATGAAAAACTGTTTTTT	CASSAQAAVNEKLFF
.	17	.	TRBV5-4	TRBJ2-3	TGTGCCAGCAGCTCCCAAAAGACTATTTCCCGCACAGATACGCAGTATTTT	CASSSQKTISRTDTQYF
.	13	.	TRBV28	TRBJ2-6	TGTGCCAGCAGTTTACAGGGTGCCAACGTCCTGACTTTC	CASSLQGANVLTF
.	16	TRBD2	TRBV7-2	TRBJ2-5	TGTGCCAGCAGCCTCTCTAGCGGGAGAGGCCAAGAGACCCAGTACTTC	CASSLSSGRGQETQYF
.	15	TRBD2	TRBV7-9	TRBJ2-1	TGTGCCAGCAGCTGGGCCGGGACTAGCGGGGGGCCCGGCTTCTTC	CASSWAGTSGGPGFF
once	15	TRBD1	TRBV6-1	TRBJ1-5	TGTGCCAGCAGTGAGAGGACAGGAAAAGGGCAGCCCCAGCATTTT	CASSERTGKGQPQHF
.	14	TRBD1	TRBV6-5	TRBJ2-7	TGTGCCAGCAGAAAACAGGGGGGAAGGGGTGAGCAGTACTTC	CASRKQGGRGEQYF
.	18	TRBD1	TRBV5-1	TRBJ2-3	TGCGCCAGCAGCTTATCACCGACTCCAGGGGGCGGAGGAGATACGCAGTATTTT	CASSLSPTPGGGGDTQYF
once	14	TRBD1	TRBV27	TRBJ1-2	TGTGCCAGCAGTCCCCAGGGGGCGGGCTATGGCTACACCTTC	CASSPQGAGYGYTF
.	16	TRBD2	TRBV5-1	TRBJ2-7	TGCGCCAGCAGCTCACTAACTAGCGGGGGAGTTGAGGAGCAGTACTTC	CASSSLTSGGVEEQYF
.	13	.	TRBV10-1	TRBJ2-1	TGCGCCAGCAGTGAACGGCAGGAGGGTGAGCAGTTCTTC	CASSERQEGEQFF
once	14	.	TRBV18	TRBJ2-3	TGTGCCAGCTCCCGAGGCGCTAGCACAGATACGCAGTATTTT	CASSRGASTDTQYF
once	13	.	TRBV12-5	TRBJ2-7	TGTGCTAGTGGAAAGGCAGGGATGTACGAGCAGTACTTC	CASGKAGMYEQYF
.	13	.	TRBV5-1	TRBJ1-1	TGCGCCAGCAACAACAGGGATTTCACTGAAGCTTTCTTT	CASNNRDFTEAFF
.	16	TRBD2	TRBV6-5	TRBJ2-5	TGTGCCAGCAGTTTTGGACTAGCGGGGGGGCAAGAGACCCAGTACTTC	CASSFGLAGGQETQYF
few	15	.	TRBV7-3	TRBJ2-1	TGTGCCAGCAGCTTAACTAGCGGAAAGCACAATGAGCAGTTCTTC	CASSLTSGKHNEQFF
.	12	TRBD1	TRBV6-6	TRBJ1-2	TGTGCCAGCAGCGGACAGGCCCTAGGCTACACCTTC	CASSGQALGYTF
once	13	TRBD1	TRBV29-1	TRBJ1-2	TGCAGCGTTGTCGAGGACAGGGGCTATGGCTACACCTTC	CSVVEDRGYGYTF
.	14	TRBD1	TRBV7-9	TRBJ2-7	TGTGCCAGCAGCGATGGGACAGACCCCTACGAGCAGTACTTC	CASSDGTDPYEQYF
few	15	TRBD1	TRBV19	TRBJ1-2	TGTGCCAGTAGCACCCGGGACAGGGATTTCTATGGCTACACCTTC	CASSTRDRDFYGYTF